A single sample gave rise to the 10 T cell receptor beta chains below, sequenced in a study of post-analysis software for immune sequencing data. Study findings and constraints: Higher frequency in patients than in controls was seen for 5 or 6 TRBV segments, with TRBV5-6, TRBV5-1 and TRBV20-1 among them.

These TCRs' antigens remain unknown. Sequencing libraries made from TCR beta cDNA carried unique molecular identifiers. TCRdb processed the PCR reads anew with MiXCR; each CDR3 protein has one entry. The repertoire holds about 560,000 distinct CDR3 sequences, about 40% seen once, with more than 1.5% in the top ten. The sequenced sample consisted of blood. All receptors derive from a girl aged 10-17 years with multiple sclerosis.

V usage is TRBV20-1 and J usage is TRBJ2-3; 7 nucleotides agree with TRBD2. The CDR3 has 15 amino acids. V lost 8 bases, J lost 3 bases, and 14 bases stayed unmatched. Germline values: CDR1 DFQATT, CDR2 SNEGSKA (reference sequence). CDR3 loop: CSPTPGPSGTDTQYF. CDR3 coding DNA: TGCAGTCCAACCCCCGGTCCTAGCGGAACAGATACGCAGTATTTT.

In its sample, this clonotype was seen many times. The chain employs TRBV11-1 and TRBJ2-3; 9 bases agree with TRBD1. V shed 3 bases, J shed 2 bases, and the junction held 3 bases outside the gene matches. CDR3 size: 15 residues. Germline CDR1 reads SGHAT; CDR2 reads FQDESV (reference sequence). CDR3 nucleotides: TGTGCCAGCAGCTTCGGGACAGGGACCACAGATACGCAGTATTTT. Its protein product is CASSFGTGTTDTQYF.

This clonotype turned up a few times. The chain has TRBV12-3 or TRBV12-4 and TRBJ1-1; no firm D call. The CDR3 runs 14 residues. V gave up 4 bases and J gave up 2 bases, with 11 bases separating them. In DNA form, the CDR3 reads TGTGCCAGCAGTTGGCGACTGCTTAACACTGAAGCTTTCTTT. It yields the protein CASSWRLLNTEAFF.

This clonotype was recorded a few times. The chain joins TRBV7-2 to TRBJ2-7, with 11 bases that match TRBD2. Germline V CDR1 and CDR2: SGHTA, FQGNSA. V lost 3 bases, J lost 3 bases, and 7 bases stayed unmatched. The CDR3 is 16 residues long. The CDR3 DNA is TGTGCCAGCAGCTTTTCAGGACTAGCGGGCTACTACGAGCAGTACTTC. Translated: CASSFSGLAGYYEQYF.

In this sample, this clonotype turned up many times. The chain carries TRBV5-1 and TRBJ2-4, with D perhaps matching TRBD1 (6 bases). Deletions cut 4 bases from V and 9 bases from J, with 14 bases between. Germline assignment: CDR1 SGHRS and CDR2 YFSETQ. There are 13 residues in the CDR3. The CDR3 nucleotides are TGCGCCAGCAGCCAAGGGGGAGAGACCATTCAGTACTTC. Protein sequence: CASSQGGETIQYF.

The rearrangement links TRBV6-2 or TRBV6-3 to TRBJ1-1; D possibly corresponds to TRBD1 (6 bases). The CDR3 runs to 18 residues. With 0 bases removed from V and 0 bases from J, the gap between germline ends came to 17 bases. Germline V lookup: CDR1 MNHEY, CDR2 SVGEGT. CDR3 bases: TGTGCCAGCAGTTACTCGCTGGGGGCCAGTAACATGAACACTGAAGCTTTCTTT. It encodes CASSYSLGASNMNTEAFF.

V is TRBV14 and J is TRBJ1-1; D unresolved. V shed 4 bases and J shed 5 bases, with 11 bases lying between them. This CDR3 is built from 13 residues. Germline V CDR1 and CDR2: SGHDN, FVKESK. In DNA, the CDR3 is TGTGCCAGCAGCCTCGGGATTAGAACTGAAGCTTTCTTT. It is translated as CASSLGIRTEAFF.

This clonotype was counted between two and nine times. This chain connects TRBV4-1 to TRBJ1-2; maybe TRBD1 (5 bases). V dropped 0 bases and J dropped 3 bases, with 5 bases sitting between them. The V gene's germline CDR1 is MGHRA and CDR2 YSYEKL. This CDR3 is built from 13 residues. The CDR3 DNA sequence: TGCGCCAGCAGCCAAGACAGGGACTATGGCTACACCTTC. Protein: CASSQDRDYGYTF.

The CDR3 loop reads CASSPVSDQPQHF. The DNA for the CDR3 is TGCGCCAGCAGCCCGGTATCTGATCAGCCCCAGCATTTT. V and J are TRBV5-1 and TRBJ1-5; D is unresolved. Germline V gives CDR1 SGHRS, CDR2 YFSETQ. V shed 4 bases and J shed 5 bases, with 10 bases lying between them. The CDR3 runs 13 residues. The whole variable domain, remainder taken from reference TRBV5-1 and TRBJ1-5, is KAGVTQTPRYLIKTRGQQVTLSCSPISGHRSVSWYQQTPGQGLQFLFEYFSETQRNKGNFPGRFSGRQFSNSRSEMNVSTLELGDSALYLCASSPVSDQPQHFGDGTRLSIL.

J is TRBJ1-5 and V is TRBV9; 9 bases line up with TRBD1. The germline V gene has CDR1 SGDLS and CDR2 YYNGEE. Germline trimming cut 2 bases from V and 1 base from J; bases unmatched to any gene: 1. The CDR3 covers 15 residues. The CDR3 DNA reads TGTGCCAGCAGCGTCGGACAGGGGAGCAATCAGCCCCAGCATTTT. This translates into CASSVGQGSNQPQHF.